This entry lists 16 T cell receptor beta chains sequenced from one sample in a study of cytomegalovirus exposure and HLA in healthy donors. The PCR used 60 Vbeta and 13 Jbeta primers. Only in-frame clones appear in the TCRdb table, and some are missing; sequencing was by immunoSEQ multiplex PCR. The sample consists of about 180,000 clones, 65% to 85% of them appearing once. The sample consisted of PBMCs. These TCRs come from a girl aged 5-17 years in good health and CMV-seropositive.

This chain links TRBV7-2 with TRBJ2-5; maybe TRBD1 (6 bases). Trimming took off 1 base at V and 5 bases at J, with 14 bases between the two ends. From germline, CDR1 is SGHTA and CDR2 FQGNSA. This CDR3 region has 15 residues. This CDR3 is CASSLVARGSETQYF. As DNA, the CDR3 is TGTGCCAGCAGCTTAGTGGCTAGGGGGAGCGAGACCCAGTACTTC.

Regarding this clone: Other nucleotide sequences in the sample specify the same CDR3. This chain connects TRBV25-1 to TRBJ2-2; D might be TRBD2 (6 bases). V dropped 2 bases and J dropped 8 bases, with 12 bases sitting between them. This CDR3 has 14 residues. Per germline, CDR1 MGHDK and CDR2 SYGVNS. Written as DNA, the CDR3 is TGTGCCAGCAGTGAAACGGGAGTAACAGGGGAGCTGTTTTTT. Translating gives CASSETGVTGELFF.

This clone came up a few times. The CDR3 nucleotides read TGTGCCAGCAGTTTTGACACTAACACTGAAGCTTTCTTT. Protein product: CASSFDTNTEAFF. This chain joins TRBV2 and TRBJ1-1; D uncertain. The CDR3 is 13 residues long. From germline, CDR1 is SNHLY and CDR2 FYNNEI. V was shortened by 5 bases and J by 2 bases, with 9 bases between the two germline ends.

The chain carries TRBV5-4 and TRBJ1-2; perhaps TRBD1 as D (6 bases). The V gene lost 4 bases and the J gene lost 8 bases, with 15 bases spanning the gap. The CDR3 runs 13 residues. The V gene's germline CDR1 is SGHNT and CDR2 YYREEE (reference sequence). The CDR3 here is CASSQNTGIGYTF. The CDR3, as DNA: TGTGCCAGCAGCCAAAATACAGGGATCGGCTACACCTTC.

The chain has TRBV7-2 and TRBJ2-7, with D tentatively TRBD2 (6 bases). The CDR3 runs 15 residues. Germline lookup yields CDR1 SGHTA and CDR2 FQGNSA. V was shortened by 5 bases and J by 2 bases, with 16 bases between the two germline ends. The CDR3 coding sequence is TGTGCCAGCAGCCTCCAAGCGGGTCCCACCTACGAGCAGTACTTC. This translates into CASSLQAGPTYEQYF.

V and J are TRBV11-2 and TRBJ1-2, with TRBD1 matching 9 bases. The CDR3 extends over 15 amino acids. Germline values: CDR1 SGHAT, CDR2 FQNNGV. V shed 3 bases and J 6 bases; nucleotides not matched to a gene: 8. The chain's CDR3 is CASSFAGTGPHGYTF. In DNA form, the CDR3 reads TGTGCCAGCAGCTTCGCCGGGACAGGGCCCCATGGCTACACCTTC. Using reference TRBV11-2 and TRBJ1-2 for the parts outside the CDR3, the full variable domain is EAGVAQSPRYKIIEKRQSVAFWCNPISGHATLYWYQQILGQGPKLLIQFQNNGVVDDSQLPKDRFSAERLKGVDSTLKIQPAKLEDSAVYLCASSFAGTGPHGYTFGSGTRLTVV.

Notes on this clone: Other DNA sequences within the sample encode an identical CDR3. The rearrangement joins TRBV18 to TRBJ2-7, with TRBD1 identical over 8 bases. In germline, CDR1 is KGHSH, CDR2 LQKENI. The CDR3 is 14 amino acids. V dropped 2 bases and J dropped 3; count of bases not matched to a gene: 3. CDR3 nucleotides: TGTGCCAGCTCACCAGCAGGGGGCTTCTACGAGCAGTACTTC. As protein: CASSPAGGFYEQYF.

The gene calls are TRBV9 and TRBJ1-2, with TRBD1 matching over 12 bases. CDR3 length equals 18 residues. Germline V gene data show CDR1 as SGDLS and CDR2 as YYNGEE. V lost 5 bases and J lost 4; bases outside the gene matches: 15. The CDR3 sequence: CASSAGTGGEIGVYGYTF. The CDR3 DNA follows: TGTGCCAGCAGTGCCGGGACAGGGGGCGAAATTGGCGTCTATGGCTACACCTTC.

The chain recombines TRBV6-5 with TRBJ1-2; D may be TRBD1 (5 bases). Looked up from germline, CDR1 is MNHEY and CDR2 is SVGAGI. The germline V and J ends were trimmed by 6 bases and 5 bases, with 13 bases remaining between them. The CDR3 has 13 residues. The CDR3 sequence: CASRRDSGYGYTF. In DNA form, the CDR3 reads TGTGCCAGCAGAAGGGACTCGGGATATGGCTACACCTTC.

This clone occurred once. Given the absence of the conserved phenylalanine or tryptophan at the CDR3 end, a read error is likely. This sequence joins TRBV4-1 and TRBJ1-2; the D gene is possibly TRBD1 (5 bases). Germline V CDR1 and CDR2: MGHRA, YSYEKL. V lost 4 bases to trimming and J lost 6 bases, with 12 bases between them. This CDR3 spans 13 amino acids. This chain's CDR3 is CASSLSGGNGYTL. The CDR3 DNA is TGCGCCAGCAGCCTCAGCGGGGGTAATGGCTACACCCTC.

The chain carries TRBV7-9 and TRBJ1-1; D is undetermined. CDR3 length: 11 residues. V lost 5 bases to trimming and J lost 6 bases, with 7 bases between them. In germline, CDR1 is SEHNR, CDR2 FQNEAQ (reference sequence). CDR3 region: CASSPGPEAFF. CDR3 DNA sequence: TGTGCCAGCAGCCCTGGCCCTGAAGCTTTCTTT.

In its sample, this clone was seen once. The V and J genes are TRBV9 and TRBJ2-5, with TRBD2 matching 10 bases. Germline V gene lookup returns CDR1 SGDLS and CDR2 YYNGEE. The trim removed 0 bases at V and 5 bases at J, leaving 7 bases unmatched. This CDR3 spans 16 amino acids. CDR3 nucleotide sequence: TGTGCCAGCAGCGTAGGAGGAGCGGGAGGGAGGGAGACCCAGTACTTC. Translated: CASSVGGAGGRETQYF.

The chain employs TRBV30 and TRBJ2-7, with TRBD1 identical over 8 bases. J lost 0 bases, V lost 0 bases, and 7 bases had no gene match. There are 16 residues in the CDR3. Looked up from germline, CDR1 is GTSNPN and CDR2 is SVGIG (reference sequence). CDR3 nucleotide sequence: TGTGCCTGGAGTGTAAGGAGACAGGGGCCCTCCTACGAGCAGTACTTC. Residues: CAWSVRRQGPSYEQYF. The complete variable domain, with remaining parts taken from reference TRBV30 and TRBJ2-7, reads SQTIHQWPATLVQPVGSPLSLECTVEGTSNPNLYWYRQAAGRGLQLLFYSVGIGQISSEVPQNLSASRPQDRQFILSSKKLLLSDSGFYLCAWSVRRQGPSYEQYFGPGTRLTVT.

The rearrangement uses TRBV18 and TRBJ1-5, with a tentative D call TRBD1 (5 bases). V was clipped by 0 bases and J by 4 bases, with 10 bases between them. This CDR3 is built from 15 residues. CDR1 and CDR2 (germline): KGHSH, LQKENI. CDR3 DNA: TGTGCCAGCTCACCACCTGACAGCCGGAATCAGCCCCAGCATTTT. It is translated as CASSPPDSRNQPQHF.

As concerns this clone: The junction departs from the called germline gene at one end, perhaps through a read error. The chain uses TRBV7-3 and TRBJ1-5; D is undetermined. CDR1 and CDR2 from the germline V gene are SGHTA and FQGTGA. The CDR3 length is 15 residues. The CDR3 region has the DNA TGTGCCAGCAGCCTAACGGGCCAGCCAAACCAGCCCCAGCATTTT. Its translation is CASSLTGQPNQPQHF.

V gene TRBV5-1 combines with J gene TRBJ2-7, with 9 bases that match TRBD2. Germline lookup yields CDR1 SGHRS and CDR2 YFSETQ. The V segment lost 4 bases and the J segment 4 bases; nucleotides outside the gene matches: 9. This CDR3 region has 15 residues. The CDR3 region is CASSPIAGDGYEQYF. DNA of the CDR3: TGCGCCAGCAGCCCAATAGCGGGAGACGGGTACGAGCAGTACTTC.